These 30 T cell receptor beta chains were all obtained from the same sample, sequenced in a study of blood T cells in healthy people across ages. With a J-beta primer mix and a sample-barcoded 5' primer, a second PCR ran about 6 to 11 cycles. TCRdb itself ran the 5' RACE reads through MiXCR, one entry per CDR3 protein. The sample consists of roughly 1.5 million distinct CDR3 sequences, less than 45% of them appearing once. Source material: blood. The receptors come from a woman between 18 and 29 years old in good health.

The chain has TRBV4-1 and TRBJ1-6; 7 bases align to TRBD1. The CDR3 has 16 residues. Germline values: CDR1 MGHRA, CDR2 YSYEKL. V shed 4 bases, J shed 5 bases, and the junction held 8 bases outside the gene matches. CDR3 coding DNA: TGCGCCAGCAGCCCCGGTGTCGGGACAGATAATTCACCCCTCCACTTT. Translating it yields CASSPGVGTDNSPLHF.

V usage is TRBV6-5 and J usage is TRBJ1-2, with D maybe TRBD1 (5 bases). The germline V gene has CDR1 MNHEY and CDR2 SVGAGI. CDR3 length equals 18 residues. The V end was cut by 0 bases, the J end by 4 bases, with 21 bases between. DNA of the CDR3: TGTGCCAGCAGTTACTCGTCGGTCCAGGGTCATTCGTCCTATGGCTACACCTTC. Translated, it gives CASSYSSVQGHSSYGYTF.

This sequence joins TRBV29-1 and TRBJ2-7; 10 positions agree with TRBD1. The ends lost 6 bases at V and 4 bases at J; junction bases unmatched: 9. Looked up from germline, CDR1 is SQVTM and CDR2 is ANQGSEA. The CDR3 is 14 amino acids. CDR3 amino acids: CSVSDRGYGYEQYF. DNA of the CDR3: TGCAGCGTGTCGGACAGGGGGTACGGGTACGAGCAGTACTTC.

The table lists this clonotype with a count of one. CDR3 coding DNA: TGTGCCAGCAGCGTAGAAGTCGGGCAGGACACTGAAGCTTTCTTT. It codes for CASSVEVGQDTEAFF. The V call is TRBV9, the J call TRBJ1-1; D gene unclear. Germline V gives CDR1 SGDLS, CDR2 YYNGEE. Trimming cost V 0 bases and J 3 bases, with 12 bases left between them. This CDR3 comprises 15 residues.

This clonotype turned up a few times. Written as DNA, the CDR3 is TGTGCCAGCAGCTTACGGGACGTTTGGTCCAGGACCTACAATGAGCAGTTCTTC. Its protein product is CASSLRDVWSRTYNEQFF. The rearrangement uses TRBV7-9 and TRBJ2-1, with D perhaps being TRBD1 or TRBD2 (5 bases each). In germline, CDR1 is SEHNR, CDR2 FQNEAQ (reference sequence). The CDR3 has 18 amino acids. With 2 bases removed from V and 2 bases from J, the gap between germline ends came to 19 bases.

Only a few counts were recorded for this clonotype. The chain joins TRBV6-2 or TRBV6-3 to TRBJ1-2, with D possibly TRBD1 on 5 matching bases. V dropped 8 bases and J dropped 0 bases, with 16 bases sitting between them. From germline, CDR1 is MNHEY and CDR2 SVGEGT. This CDR3 region has 15 residues. In nucleotides, the CDR3 is TGTGCCAGCTTTAACGTCGGGGGATCTAACTATGGCTACACCTTC. Its protein is CASFNVGGSNYGYTF.

The chain recombines TRBV4-3 with TRBJ1-2; possibly TRBD1 for D (5 bases). Germline V gene lookup returns CDR1 LGHNA and CDR2 YSLEER. The V gene lost 4 bases and the J gene lost 2 bases, with 17 bases spanning the gap. This CDR3 contains 16 residues. The CDR3 DNA sequence: TGCGCCAGCAGCCCCACATTGGGGGGTAGGAACTATGGCTACACCTTC. Protein product: CASSPTLGGRNYGYTF.

On this clonotype: A much larger clone lies a single base off, so this may be a read error. This sequence joins TRBV5-1 and TRBJ1-2; TRBD1 aligns across 9 bases. The germline V gene has CDR1 SGHRS and CDR2 YFSETQ. The CDR3 runs to 13 residues. The CDR3 loop reads CASSLQGAGGYIF. Here the CDR3 DNA reads TGCGCCAGCAGCTTACAGGGGGCTGGTGGCTACATCTTC.

The rearrangement uses TRBV20-1 and TRBJ2-7; a weak D match, TRBD2 (6 bases). CDR3 length: 12 residues. From germline, CDR1 is DFQATT and CDR2 SNEGSKA (reference sequence). Trimming cost V 4 bases and J 3 bases, with 10 bases left between them. The CDR3 DNA reads TGCAGTGCTACCCTAGCGTACTACGAGCAGTACTTC. It codes for CSATLAYYEQYF.

A word on this clonotype: At one of its ends the junction is not consistent with the germline gene, which may arise from a read error. The chain combines TRBV7-9 with TRBJ2-5; D remains ambiguous. Matching the DNA end better, TRBJ2-7 makes the J call doubtful. Per germline, CDR1 SEHNR and CDR2 FQNEAQ (reference sequence). This CDR3 is 12 amino acids long. The CDR3 DNA is TGTTCCAGCAGTTTTGGGATAGCCGAGCAGTACTTC. Amino acid sequence: CSSSFGIAEQYF.

The chain carries TRBV10-3 and TRBJ2-3; D gene uncertain. The germline CDR1 and CDR2 sequences are ENHRY and SYGVKD. This CDR3 is built from 14 residues. Trimming took off 2 bases at V and 5 bases at J, with 11 bases between the two ends. The CDR3 here is CAISEPPSEDTQYF. As DNA, the CDR3 is TGTGCCATCAGTGAGCCCCCTTCGGAAGATACGCAGTATTTT.

The chain uses TRBV7-2 and TRBJ1-6, with D perhaps TRBD1 (6 bases). This CDR3 comprises 15 residues. V lost 6 bases to trimming and J lost 5 bases, with 14 bases between them. The germline gives CDR1 SGHTA, CDR2 FQGNSA. The CDR3 region is CASRNRDLDNSPLHF. The CDR3 coding sequence is TGTGCCAGCAGAAACAGGGACCTCGATAATTCACCCCTCCACTTT.

This sequence joins TRBV20-1 and TRBJ1-4; no reliable D call. The CDR3 extends over 15 amino acids. Deletions cut 1 base from V and 8 bases from J, with 17 bases between. The germline V gene encodes CDR1 DFQATT and CDR2 SNEGSKA (reference sequence). Here the CDR3 reads CSARGGRLPEEKLFF. In nucleotides, the CDR3 is TGCAGTGCTAGAGGTGGCCGGCTCCCCGAGGAAAAACTGTTTTTT.

This clonotype was counted between two and nine times. The rearrangement links TRBV4-1 to TRBJ2-1; D unclear. Trimming shortened V by 1 base and J by 3 bases, and 19 bases separated the two germline ends. Germline-derived CDR1 and CDR2 are MGHRA and YSYEKL. The CDR3 is made up of 18 amino acids. The CDR3 DNA sequence: TGCGCCAGCAGCCAAGGGGCCCCCGTCCTGCTCGGCTACAATGAGCAGTTCTTC. Translating it yields CASSQGAPVLLGYNEQFF.

This clonotype came up a few times. The chain couples TRBV7-2 to TRBJ2-3; D not certain. V was clipped by 3 bases and J by 6 bases, with 7 bases between them. Germline values: CDR1 SGHTA, CDR2 FQGNSA. This CDR3 region has 12 residues. The CDR3 DNA reads TGTGCCAGCAGCTTTAGTATGGATACGCAGTATTTT. This gives the protein CASSFSMDTQYF.

This chain uses TRBV28 with TRBJ2-5; 7 bases map to TRBD1. The CDR3 extends over 14 amino acids. Germline V lookup: CDR1 MDHEN, CDR2 SYDVKM. Trimming cost V 5 bases and J 2 bases; bases outside gene matches: 5. CDR3: CASSARQGQETQYF. The CDR3 DNA reads as TGTGCCAGCAGTGCTCGACAGGGACAAGAGACCCAGTACTTC.

CDR3 amino acids: CASNRGGEAFF. CDR3 nucleotide sequence: TGTGCCAGCAACCGAGGGGGTGAAGCTTTCTTT. The V and J genes are TRBV7-9 and TRBJ1-1; D may be TRBD1 (6 bases). This CDR3 comprises 11 residues. The germline V gene has CDR1 SEHNR and CDR2 FQNEAQ (reference sequence). V dropped 7 bases and J dropped 7 bases, with 10 bases sitting between them.

The rearrangement links TRBV11-2 to TRBJ2-3, with D possibly TRBD2 on 5 matching bases. CDR3 length equals 16 residues. Germline CDR1 reads SGHAT; CDR2 reads FQNNGV. V was shortened by 3 bases and J by 5 bases, with 18 bases between the two germline ends. The CDR3 is CASSFLHRGSGDTQYF. The CDR3, as DNA: TGTGCCAGCAGCTTCCTGCACCGGGGTTCAGGAGATACGCAGTATTTT.

This clonotype was observed a few times. The chain couples TRBV7-9 to TRBJ2-7, with D possibly matching TRBD2 (5 bases). Trimming stripped 1 base from V and 2 bases from J, with 12 bases between. In germline, CDR1 is SEHNR, CDR2 FQNEAQ (reference sequence). The CDR3 spans 15 residues. CDR3 in amino acids: CASSLVLAGTYEQYF. The CDR3 bases are TGTGCCAGCAGCTTAGTCCTAGCTGGGACCTACGAGCAGTACTTC.

This clonotype appeared a few times. The chain uses TRBV4-2 and TRBJ2-1; D perhaps matches TRBD1 (6 bases). Trimming removed 3 bases from V and 13 bases from J, with 13 bases in between. The CDR3 spans 12 residues. CDR1 LGHNA and CDR2 YNFKEQ come from the germline V gene. CDR3 bases: TGTGCCAGCAGCCAGCGTACAGGGCAACAGTTCTTC. Its protein is CASSQRTGQQFF.

The gene calls are TRBV4-1 and TRBJ1-5, with a weak D call TRBD1 (6 bases). There are 13 residues in the CDR3. Deletions cut 4 bases from V and 6 bases from J, with 10 bases between. Germline CDR1 is MGHRA and CDR2 is YSYEKL. CDR3 amino acids: CASSLRTAQPQHF. The CDR3 DNA follows: TGCGCCAGCAGCCTACGGACAGCTCAGCCCCAGCATTTT.

This clonotype was picked up a small number of times. This chain connects TRBV5-1 to TRBJ2-5; 9 bases map to TRBD2. This CDR3 is 15 amino acids long. With 6 bases clipped from V and 3 bases from J, the junction kept 9 bases outside the gene matches. Germline V gene data show CDR1 as SGHRS and CDR2 as YFSETQ. The CDR3 region has the DNA TGCGCCAGCACCCCTGCAGGCGGGGGGGAAGAGACCCAGTACTTC. This sequence encodes CASTPAGGGEETQYF. The whole variable domain, filled in from reference TRBV5-1 and TRBJ2-5, reads KAGVTQTPRYLIKTRGQQVTLSCSPISGHRSVSWYQQTPGQGLQFLFEYFSETQRNKGNFPGRFSGRQFSNSRSEMNVSTLELGDSALYLCASTPAGGGEETQYFGPGTRLLVL.

This clonotype appeared a few times. The V gene is TRBV12-3 or TRBV12-4, the J gene TRBJ1-2; D is ambiguous. The V end was cut by 6 bases, the J end by 1 base, with 6 bases between. The CDR3 totals 12 residues. CDR3 sequence reads: CASRTRNYGYTF. CDR3 coding DNA: TGTGCCAGCAGAACTCGTAACTATGGCTACACCTTC.

The V and J genes are TRBV7-9 and TRBJ2-7; the D is unclear. V was cut by 7 bases and J by 7 bases, with 17 bases left in between. The CDR3 has 13 amino acids. Germline CDR1 and CDR2: SEHNR and FQNEAQ (reference sequence). The CDR3 DNA reads TGTGCCAGCACCCCCGGCCTACAGCATGAGCAGTACTTC. Protein sequence: CASTPGLQHEQYF. Using reference TRBV7-9 and TRBJ2-7 for the parts outside the CDR3, the full variable domain is DTGVSQNPRHKITKRGQNVTFRCDPISEHNRLYWYRQTLGQGPEFLTYFQNEAQLEKSRLLSDRFSAERPKGSFSTLEIQRTEQGDSAMYLCASTPGLQHEQYFGPGTRLTVT.

This clonotype was observed many times. At one of its ends the junction is not consistent with the germline gene, which may arise from a read error. The V call is TRBV12-3 or TRBV12-4, the J call TRBJ2-5, with TRBD2 matching over 10 bases. This CDR3 is 14 amino acids long. The CDR3 DNA reads TGCGCCAGCAGCCCGGGACTAGCGCAAGAGACCCAGTACTTC. Translated: CASSPGLAQETQYF.

This clonotype was seen more than once but under ten times. The chain combines TRBV7-9 with TRBJ2-7, with D maybe TRBD1 (5 bases). The CDR3 is 16 amino acids. Germline V gene data show CDR1 as SEHNR and CDR2 as FQNEAQ (reference sequence). The V end was cut by 6 bases, the J end by 2 bases, with 20 bases between. CDR3 residues: CASRTIGHRYPYEQYF. Here the CDR3 DNA reads TGTGCCAGCAGAACCATTGGACACCGATACCCCTACGAGCAGTACTTC.

The gene calls are TRBV20-1 and TRBJ2-3; D is tentatively TRBD1 or TRBD2 (5 bases each). CDR1 and CDR2 from the germline V gene are DFQATT and SNEGSKA (reference sequence). This CDR3 is 11 amino acids long. Trimming removed 6 bases at V and 6 bases at J, with 10 bases between. The DNA of the CDR3 is TGCAGTGCCGGGGCTAGCGATACGCAGTATTTT. It is translated as CSAGASDTQYF.

The chain links TRBV29-1 to TRBJ2-1; 10 bases align to TRBD1. Near its end, the DNA agrees better with TRBJ2-7, so the J call may be wrong. Germline loops: CDR1 SQVTM, CDR2 ANQGSEA. This CDR3 is 19 amino acids long. In DNA form, the CDR3 reads TGCAGCCTTGGGGGTTCGACAGGGGGCGACTTAATAACCTACAATGAGCAGTACTTC. Residues: CSLGGSTGGDLITYNEQYF.

The chain joins TRBV6-5 to TRBJ2-1, with TRBD2 matching over 8 bases. V trimming: 5 bases; J trimming: 8 bases; junction bases outside the gene matches: 8. The germline gives CDR1 MNHEY, CDR2 SVGAGI. This CDR3 region has 14 residues. The CDR3 region is CASSPRTSWDEQFF. In DNA form, the CDR3 reads TGTGCCAGCAGTCCAAGGACTAGCTGGGATGAGCAGTTCTTC.

A remark on this clonotype: A much bigger clone sits one base away, suggesting this may be a read error. The chain has TRBV4-2 and TRBJ2-5; 8 positions agree with TRBD1. This CDR3 region has 17 residues. Germline V gene sequence: CDR1 LGHNA, CDR2 YNFKEQ. Trimming took 1 base from V and 4 from J; bases not matched to a gene: 11. The CDR3 DNA sequence: TGTGCCAGCAGCCAAGGGCGCGGGACAGGTGCTGGAGAGACCCAGTACTTC. Amino acids: CASSQGRGTGAGETQYF.